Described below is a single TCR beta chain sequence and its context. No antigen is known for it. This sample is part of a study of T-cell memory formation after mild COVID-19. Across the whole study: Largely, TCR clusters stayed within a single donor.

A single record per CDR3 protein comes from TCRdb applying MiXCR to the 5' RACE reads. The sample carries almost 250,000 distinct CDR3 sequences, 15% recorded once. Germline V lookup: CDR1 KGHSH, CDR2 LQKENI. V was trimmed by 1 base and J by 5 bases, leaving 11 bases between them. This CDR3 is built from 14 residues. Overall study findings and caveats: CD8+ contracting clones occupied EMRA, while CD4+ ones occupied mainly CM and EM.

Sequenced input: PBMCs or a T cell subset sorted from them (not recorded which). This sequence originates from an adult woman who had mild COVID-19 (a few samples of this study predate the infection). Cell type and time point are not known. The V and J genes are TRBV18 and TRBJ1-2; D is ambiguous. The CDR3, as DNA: TGTGCCAGCTCACCACGGGCCGACGGGTATGGCTACACCTTC. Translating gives CASSPRADGYGYTF.